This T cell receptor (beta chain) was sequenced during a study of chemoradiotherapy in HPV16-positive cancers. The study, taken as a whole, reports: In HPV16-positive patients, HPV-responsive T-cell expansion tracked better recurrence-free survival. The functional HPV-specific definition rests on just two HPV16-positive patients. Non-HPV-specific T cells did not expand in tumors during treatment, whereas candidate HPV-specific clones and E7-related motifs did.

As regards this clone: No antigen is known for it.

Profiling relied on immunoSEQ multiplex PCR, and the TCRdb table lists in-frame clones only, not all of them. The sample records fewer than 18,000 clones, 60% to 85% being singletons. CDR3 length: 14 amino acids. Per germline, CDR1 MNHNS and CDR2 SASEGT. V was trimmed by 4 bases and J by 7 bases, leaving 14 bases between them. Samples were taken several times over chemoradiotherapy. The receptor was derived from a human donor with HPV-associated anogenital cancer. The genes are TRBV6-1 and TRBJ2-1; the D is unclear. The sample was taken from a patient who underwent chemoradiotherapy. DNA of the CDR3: TGTGCCAGCAGTGGCTGGGATCTGGGGAATGAGCAGTTCTTC. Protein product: CASSGWDLGNEQFF.